A selection of T cell receptor beta chains follows, all from one sample in a study of blood T cells in healthy people across ages. In TCRdb, the 5' RACE reads were re-called with MiXCR into one record per CDR3 protein. The top ten hold about 6.3% of the sample, which has over 1,300,000 distinct CDR3 sequences, around 59% seen once. The source material was blood. These receptors all come from a man younger than 35 in good health. CDR3s include the opening cysteine and the closing phenylalanine or tryptophan. The order of the fields is CDR3 DNA, CDR3 protein, V gene, CDR3 length, J gene, clone size, D gene. A D gene is named only where the DNA matches it firmly. A row's size may be missing; if present it is once, few, many or a size class.

DNA: TGTGCCAGCAGTTCCCTCCTACAGGGAGAGAACACTGAAGCTTTCTTT; CDR3: CASSSLLQGENTEAFF; V: TRBV27; length: 16; J: TRBJ1-1; size: -; D: -
DNA: TGTGCCAGCAGCCCAGGACTAGCGGAAGAGACCCAGTTCTTC; CDR3: CASSPGLAEETQFF; V: TRBV7-9; length: 14; J: TRBJ2-1; size: -; D: TRBD2
DNA: TGTGCCAGCAGTCCCGTGGGACCTGAAGCTTTCTTT; CDR3: CASSPVGPEAFF; V: TRBV6-1; length: 12; J: TRBJ1-1; size: few; D: -
DNA: TGTGCCAGTATAGGATTGGGGTCGGATGAGCAGTTCTTC; CDR3: CASIGLGSDEQFF; V: TRBV25-1; length: 13; J: TRBJ2-1; size: -; D: -
DNA: TGCGCCAGCAGACTGGGAAGGGAGACCCAGTACTTC; CDR3: CASRLGRETQYF; V: TRBV4-3; length: 12; J: TRBJ2-5; size: -; D: -
DNA: TGTGCCAGCAGTTTATCGGCGACAGGGGAGGGAGGTACGCAGTATTTT; CDR3: CASSLSATGEGGTQYF; V: TRBV28; length: 16; J: TRBJ2-3; size: once; D: -
DNA: TGTGCCAGCACCTCCCCGGGACTACCCATGAGCAATGAGCAGTTCTTC; CDR3: CASTSPGLPMSNEQFF; V: TRBV7-9; length: 16; J: TRBJ2-1; size: -; D: TRBD2
DNA: TGTGCCAGCAGCCCCCTCGCCGGGACTAGCGCAACCTACGAGCAGTACTTC; CDR3: CASSPLAGTSATYEQYF; V: TRBV12-3/TRBV12-4; length: 17; J: TRBJ2-7; size: -; D: TRBD2
DNA: TGTGCCAGCATCACCGGGACAGTTTACAATGAGCAGTTCTTC; CDR3: CASITGTVYNEQFF; V: TRBV2; length: 14; J: TRBJ2-1; size: few; D: TRBD1
DNA: TGTGCCAGCAGCCCGCGGGAGGTCCTCCACTACGAGCAGTACTTC; CDR3: CASSPREVLHYEQYF; V: TRBV4-2; length: 15; J: TRBJ2-7; size: -; D: TRBD2
DNA: TGCGCCAGCAGCCATCTAGCGTACGGGGACAATGAGCAGTTCTTC; CDR3: CASSHLAYGDNEQFF; V: TRBV5-1; length: 15; J: TRBJ2-1; size: -; D: -
DNA: TGTGCCAGCAGTCCTTGGACAGGGCTGTTCGAAAAACTGTTTTTT; CDR3: CASSPWTGLFEKLFF; V: TRBV25-1; length: 15; J: TRBJ1-4; size: -; D: TRBD1
DNA: TGTGCCAGCATTGATGCAACTAATGAAAAACTGTTTTTT; CDR3: CASIDATNEKLFF; V: TRBV2; length: 13; J: TRBJ1-4; size: -; D: -
DNA: TGTGCCAGCAGCTTAGTGATCGGGACTGGCGAGACCGGGGAGCTGTTTTTT; CDR3: CASSLVIGTGETGELFF; V: TRBV7-2; length: 17; J: TRBJ2-2; size: -; D: -
DNA: TGTGCCAGCAGCTCCCAAGGAGCGGGGCGGGAGCAGTTCTTC; CDR3: CASSSQGAGREQFF; V: TRBV2; length: 14; J: TRBJ2-1; size: -; D: TRBD2
DNA: TGCGCCAGCAGCCAAGATGTGGGCAGGGGGCCGTATGGCTACACCTTC; CDR3: CASSQDVGRGPYGYTF; V: TRBV4-1; length: 16; J: TRBJ1-2; size: -; D: TRBD1
DNA: TGTGCCAGCAGCTTGTACCTAGCGGGAGAAGAGCAGTACTTC; CDR3: CASSLYLAGEEQYF; V: TRBV5-5; length: 14; J: TRBJ2-5; size: -; D: TRBD2
DNA: TGTGCCAGCAGCCCTAAGCTCGGGGTCGGGGATGAGCAGTTCTTC; CDR3: CASSPKLGVGDEQFF; V: TRBV6-5; length: 15; J: TRBJ2-1; size: -; D: -
DNA: TGCAGTGCCGCCCGGGACAGACTAGAGACCCAGTACTTC; CDR3: CSAARDRLETQYF; V: TRBV20-1; length: 13; J: TRBJ2-5; size: -; D: TRBD1
DNA: TGTGCCAGCAGCGCCGACGGCGCCCGCAATGAAAAACTGTTTTTT; CDR3: CASSADGARNEKLFF; V: TRBV9; length: 15; J: TRBJ1-4; size: -; D: -
DNA: TGTGCCATCAGGGTCGCGACAGGTAACACCGGGGAGCTGTTTTTT; CDR3: CAIRVATGNTGELFF; V: TRBV10-3; length: 15; J: TRBJ2-2; size: -; D: -
DNA: TGCGCCAGCAGCCAAGAAGGCGGGGGGGCGGCAGATACGCAGTATTTT; CDR3: CASSQEGGGAADTQYF; V: TRBV4-1; length: 16; J: TRBJ2-3; size: -; D: TRBD2
DNA: TGTGCCAGCAGTTCCCGACTAGCGGGGGGGCTGGAGACCCAGTACTTC; CDR3: CASSSRLAGGLETQYF; V: TRBV12-3/TRBV12-4; length: 16; J: TRBJ2-5; size: once; D: TRBD2
DNA: TGTGCCAGCAGTGAAAGAGGTGGGATCGGTTCACCCCTCCACTTT; CDR3: CASSERGGIGSPLHF; V: TRBV25-1; length: 15; J: TRBJ1-6; size: -; D: -
DNA: TGTGCCAGCAGACCTTCAGGCCAGCGGGAGAGTTACGAGCAGTACTTC; CDR3: CASRPSGQRESYEQYF; V: TRBV27; length: 16; J: TRBJ2-7; size: few; D: TRBD2
DNA: TGCAGCGTTGATGCAGATGGCTACACCTTC; CDR3: CSVDADGYTF; V: TRBV29-1; length: 10; J: TRBJ1-2; size: -; D: -
DNA: TGTGCCAGCAGCCAACAGAACGAGCAGTACTTC; CDR3: CASSQQNEQYF; V: TRBV5-5; length: 11; J: TRBJ2-7; size: -; D: -
DNA: TGTGCCAGCAGCCAAGATCCCGGGGCGCAAGAGACCCAGTACTTC; CDR3: CASSQDPGAQETQYF; V: TRBV14; length: 15; J: TRBJ2-5; size: -; D: -
DNA: TGCAGCGCCGGGACACCAGTCTCTGGAAACACCATATATTTT; CDR3: CSAGTPVSGNTIYF; V: TRBV29-1; length: 14; J: TRBJ1-3; size: -; D: -